One and the same sample provided the 24 T cell receptor beta chains below, sequenced in a study of long-term antiretroviral therapy in people with HIV. Researchers report immunoSEQ v3.0 was run at survey level. TCRdb keeps only in-frame clones here, not all; method: immunoSEQ multiplex PCR. The sample shows approximately 25,000 clones, roughly 82% of them seen only once. Sequencing was performed on unsorted PBMCs, taken 3 years after starting antiretroviral therapy. The receptors shown here come from a middle-aged man with HIV.

The gene calls are TRBV7-9 and TRBJ2-1, with D unclear. CDR3 length equals 15 residues. With 7 bases removed from V and 4 bases from J, the gap between germline ends came to 17 bases. Per germline, CDR1 SEHNR and CDR2 FQNEAQ (reference sequence). The CDR3 coding sequence is TGTGCCAGCACCTTGACCCATTCAGTTTACAATGAGCAGTTCTTC. Amino acids: CASTLTHSVYNEQFF.

CDR3 in DNA: TGTGCCAGCAGTAAGACAGGGGCAACTAATGAAAAACTGTTTTTT. Protein sequence: CASSKTGATNEKLFF. J is TRBJ1-4 and V is TRBV27, with 8 positions matching TRBD1. CDR3 length: 15 residues. V shed 5 bases and J 0 bases; nucleotides not matched to a gene: 2. Germline CDR1 and CDR2: MNHEY and SMNVEV (reference sequence). Filled out from reference TRBV27 and TRBJ1-4, the complete variable domain reads EAQVTQNPRYLITVTGKKLTVTCSQNMNHEYMSWYRQDPGLGLRQIYYSMNVEVTDKGDVPEGYKVSRKEKRNFPLILESPSPNQTSLYFCASSKTGATNEKLFFGSGTQLSVL.

The rearrangement uses TRBV2 and TRBJ1-3, with D uncertain. The CDR3 length is 11 residues. Germline V gene sequence: CDR1 SNHLY, CDR2 FYNNEI. Trimming removed 8 bases at V and 7 bases at J, with 9 bases between. CDR3 nucleotide sequence: TGTGCCAGCGGAAGGTGGAACACCATATATTTT. Translated, it gives CASGRWNTIYF.

CDR3 sequence (DNA): TGTGCCAGCAGCTTACTCCAGAGGGAGACCCAGTACTTC. Its translation: CASSLLQRETQYF. V usage is TRBV7-9 and J usage is TRBJ2-5; D gene ambiguous. This CDR3 contains 13 residues. Trimming removed 2 bases from V and 5 bases from J, with 9 bases in between. Germline V gene data show CDR1 as SEHNR and CDR2 as FQNEAQ (reference sequence). Variable domain in full (rest from reference TRBV7-9 and TRBJ2-5): DTGVSQNPRHKITKRGQNVTFRCDPISEHNRLYWYRQTLGQGPEFLTYFQNEAQLEKSRLLSDRFSAERPKGSFSTLEIQRTEQGDSAMYLCASSLLQRETQYFGPGTRLLVL.

The chain recombines TRBV7-8 with TRBJ2-7, with unresolved D. The CDR3 contains 16 residues. V was shortened by 4 bases and J by 0 bases, with 16 bases between the two germline ends. Per germline, CDR1 SGHVS and CDR2 FQNEAQ. The CDR3 DNA is TGTGCCAGCAGCTCTCGTAGGGCTTTCCTCTCCTACGAGCAGTACTTC. Its protein is CASSSRRAFLSYEQYF.

This rearrangement joins TRBV14 to TRBJ2-1; 13 bases are a match to TRBD2. Trimming removed 7 bases from V and 0 bases from J; junction bases left unmatched: 9. Germline assignment: CDR1 SGHDN and CDR2 FVKESK. The CDR3 length is 18 residues. The CDR3 loop is CASTSGTSGTSSYNEQFF. DNA for the CDR3: TGTGCCAGCACCTCAGGGACTAGCGGGACGAGCTCCTACAATGAGCAGTTCTTC.

The chain has TRBV10-3 and TRBJ1-5; D is unclear. The CDR3 contains 15 residues. Germline V gene lookup returns CDR1 ENHRY and CDR2 SYGVKD. With 2 bases removed from V and 2 bases from J, the gap between germline ends came to 10 bases. CDR3 protein: CAISEATTGNQPQHF. CDR3 in DNA: TGTGCCATCAGTGAGGCCACGACGGGCAATCAGCCCCAGCATTTT.

The chain uses TRBV4-1 and TRBJ2-1, with TRBD2 identical over 11 bases. CDR3 length: 19 amino acids. J lost 7 bases, V lost 0 bases, and 14 bases had no gene match. Per germline, CDR1 MGHRA and CDR2 YSYEKL. CDR3 in DNA: TGCGCCAGCAGCCAAGAAATACTCGCTAGCGGGAGGAGAAGGAATGAGCAGTTCTTC. It encodes CASSQEILASGRRRNEQFF.

The chain links TRBV9 to TRBJ2-5; 8 nucleotides align to TRBD1. V gave up 0 bases and J gave up 4 bases; unmatched junction bases: 8. The germline gives CDR1 SGDLS, CDR2 YYNGEE. This CDR3 is 16 amino acids long. The DNA of the CDR3 is TGTGCCAGCAGCGTAGAACTGGACAGGGCGGGAGAGACCCAGTACTTC. Its translation is CASSVELDRAGETQYF.

V usage is TRBV11-3 and J usage is TRBJ2-3; D unclear. V was cut by 1 base and J by 5 bases, with 7 bases left in between. The length of the CDR3 is 13 residues. Germline V gene data show CDR1 as SGHNT and CDR2 as YENEEA. The CDR3 coding sequence is TGTGCCAGCAGCTTAGTCCCCAGAGATACGCAGTATTTT. The encoded protein is CASSLVPRDTQYF.

The chain combines TRBV10-2 with TRBJ1-1, with a possible D match to TRBD1 (5 bases). Germline V gene sequence: CDR1 WSHSY, CDR2 SAAADI. This CDR3 contains 16 residues. Between the trimmed V and J ends, which lost 3 bases and 4 bases, there was a span of 18 bases. CDR3 sequence: CASSDLSRAEGTEAFF. The CDR3, as DNA: TGCGCCAGCAGTGACTTATCCAGGGCTGAGGGCACTGAAGCTTTCTTT.

This clone was detected only a few times. The genes are TRBV11-3 and TRBJ2-7, with 12 bases fitting TRBD1. Per germline, CDR1 SGHNT and CDR2 YENEEA. The CDR3 is made up of 15 amino acids. The J segment lost 4 bases and the V segment lost 0 bases, leaving 1 base of the junction unmatched. The CDR3 sequence: CASSLEGQGAYEQYF. The CDR3 DNA reads as TGTGCCAGCAGCTTAGAGGGACAGGGGGCTTACGAGCAGTACTTC.

The chain uses TRBV5-1 and TRBJ1-5; 9 nucleotides match TRBD1. The CDR3 covers 15 residues. CDR1 is SGHRS, CDR2 YFSETQ, per germline. The V segment lost 4 bases and the J segment 6 bases; nucleotides outside the gene matches: 8. In DNA, the CDR3 is TGCGCCAGCAGCCTAACAGGGGGCCAGGGTCAGCCCCAGCATTTT. It yields the protein CASSLTGGQGQPQHF.

This clone was seen more than once but under ten times. The chain couples TRBV28 to TRBJ1-5, with D unresolved. Looked up from germline, CDR1 is MDHEN and CDR2 is SYDVKM. The CDR3 extends over 14 amino acids. V was trimmed by 3 bases and J by 2 bases, leaving 8 bases between them. CDR3 protein: CASSFYGGNQPQHF. DNA of the CDR3: TGTGCCAGCAGTTTTTACGGGGGCAATCAGCCCCAGCATTTT.

The chain recombines TRBV9 with TRBJ2-1; 7 positions match TRBD1. The V segment lost 3 bases and the J segment 6 bases; nucleotides outside the gene matches: 9. Germline V gene lookup returns CDR1 SGDLS and CDR2 YYNGEE. The CDR3 has 15 residues. The CDR3 region is CASSASRDRINEQFF. DNA for the CDR3: TGTGCCAGCAGCGCGTCCCGGGACAGAATCAATGAGCAGTTCTTC.

The chain is built from TRBV11-3 and TRBJ2-1; 7 bases map to TRBD1. J was trimmed by 8 bases and V by 4 bases; bases with no gene match: 2. The CDR3 has 12 amino acids. From germline, CDR1 is SGHNT and CDR2 YENEEA. This CDR3 reads CASSSTGDEQFF. In DNA form, the CDR3 reads TGTGCCAGCAGCTCAACAGGGGATGAGCAGTTCTTC.

This clone appeared a few times. The chain joins TRBV7-2 to TRBJ2-7, with D perhaps matching TRBD1 (6 bases). CDR1 SGHTA and CDR2 FQGNSA come from the germline V gene. The CDR3 has 14 residues. V was pared by 4 bases and J by 0 bases, with 10 bases between. The CDR3 region has the DNA TGTGCCAGCAGCTACGGGACATCCTCCTACGAGCAGTACTTC. Amino acid sequence: CASSYGTSSYEQYF.

V gene TRBV2 combines with J gene TRBJ2-5; D ambiguous. V dropped 4 bases and J dropped 0 bases, with 15 bases sitting between them. The germline gives CDR1 SNHLY, CDR2 FYNNEI. The CDR3 extends over 16 amino acids. The CDR3 coding sequence is TGTGCCAGCAGTGGGTCTGGCGAACCGTACCAAGAGACCCAGTACTTC. The encoded protein is CASSGSGEPYQETQYF.

CDR3 amino acids: CASSDESGGRDSEQFF. In DNA form, the CDR3 reads TGTGCCAGCAGTGACGAGAGCGGGGGGCGAGATAGCGAGCAGTTCTTC. The genes are TRBV6-4 and TRBJ2-1, with 9 bases identical to TRBD2. The V and J ends lost 2 bases and 10 bases, in that order; junction bases with no gene match: 12. CDR3 size: 16 residues. CDR1 and CDR2 (germline): MRHNA, SNTAGT.

The chain has TRBV6-6 and TRBJ2-1; D possibly corresponds to TRBD1 (5 bases). The germline gives CDR1 MNHNY, CDR2 SVGAGI (reference sequence). The CDR3 runs 13 residues. V was cut by 5 bases and J by 5 bases, with 10 bases left in between. CDR3 sequence (DNA): TGTGCCAGCAGTCCGACGACAGACAATGAGCAGTTCTTC. Its translation: CASSPTTDNEQFF.

The V gene is TRBV6-5, the J gene TRBJ2-2; tentatively, D is TRBD2 (5 bases). This CDR3 is built from 13 residues. Trimming shortened V by 7 bases and J by 0 bases, and 6 bases separated the two germline ends. The germline V gene has CDR1 MNHEY and CDR2 SVGAGI. The CDR3 region is CASTRANTGELFF. In DNA, the CDR3 is TGTGCCAGCACGAGGGCGAACACCGGGGAGCTGTTTTTT.

Of note for this clone: The junction does not match germline at one end; this may be a read error. The chain couples TRBV5-6 to TRBJ2-5, with TRBD2 matching over 12 bases. The CDR3 extends over 14 amino acids. Germline V gene lookup returns CDR1 SGHDT and CDR2 YYEEEE. The CDR3 bases are TGTGCCAGCAGTTTGGGACTAGCGGGTTCTTCGGTGCACTTC. It specifies CASSLGLAGSSVHF. The entire variable domain, with the rest obtained from reference TRBV5-6 and TRBJ2-5, is as follows: DAGVTQSPTHLIKTRGQQVTLRCSPKSGHDTVSWYQQALGQGPQFIFQYYEEEERQRGNFPDRFSGHQFPNYSSELNVNALLLGDSALYLCASSLGLAGSSVHFGPGTRLLVL.

This clone was seen only once. The gene calls are TRBV5-1 and TRBJ2-1; the D call may be TRBD1 or TRBD2 (5 bases each). The V end lost 7 bases, the J end lost 0 bases, and 14 bases lay between the germline ends. The V gene's germline CDR1 is SGHRS and CDR2 YFSETQ. The CDR3 contains 15 residues. The CDR3 DNA follows: TGCGCCAGCGGGAGACAGTATAGCTCCTACAATGAGCAGTTCTTC. Translated: CASGRQYSSYNEQFF. The complete variable domain, with remaining parts taken from reference TRBV5-1 and TRBJ2-1, reads KAGVTQTPRYLIKTRGQQVTLSCSPISGHRSVSWYQQTPGQGLQFLFEYFSETQRNKGNFPGRFSGRQFSNSRSEMNVSTLELGDSALYLCASGRQYSSYNEQFFGPGTRLTVL.

The chain carries TRBV11-2 and TRBJ2-3; TRBD2 agrees at 13 bases. The CDR3 extends over 15 amino acids. The germline CDR1 and CDR2 sequences are SGHAT and FQNNGV. V gave up 5 bases and J gave up 1 base; unmatched junction bases: 0. The CDR3, as DNA: TGTGCCAGCAGCGGGACTAGCGGGGGCACAGATACGCAGTATTTT. It specifies CASSGTSGGTDTQYF.